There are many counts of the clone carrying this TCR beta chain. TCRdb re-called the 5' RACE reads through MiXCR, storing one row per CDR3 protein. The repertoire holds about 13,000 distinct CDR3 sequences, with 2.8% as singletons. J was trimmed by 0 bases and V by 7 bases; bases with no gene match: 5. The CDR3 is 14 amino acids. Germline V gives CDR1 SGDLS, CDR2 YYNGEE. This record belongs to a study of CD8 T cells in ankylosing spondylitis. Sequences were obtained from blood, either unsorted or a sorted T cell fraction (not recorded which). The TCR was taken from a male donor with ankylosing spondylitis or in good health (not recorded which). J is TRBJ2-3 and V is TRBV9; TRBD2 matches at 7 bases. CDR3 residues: CASGGDPSTDTQYF. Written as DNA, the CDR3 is TGTGCCAGCGGGGGGGACCCTAGCACAGATACGCAGTATTTT.